The 21 T cell receptor beta chains listed next were all sequenced from one sample in a study of tumor-infiltrating lymphocytes in primary liver carcinoma. The researchers produced TCR beta cDNA from 500 ng total RNA with a constant-region primer. Each TCR beta library was derived from three nested multiplex PCR rounds that employed slightly modified ARM-PCR. TRBV1-TRBV30 forward primers paired with a C-beta reverse primer drove the first two PCR rounds, about 10 cycles each. TCRdb reanalysed the multiplex PCR reads using MiXCR and keeps one entry per CDR3 protein. The sample carries some 320,000 distinct CDR3 sequences, 55% to 65% recorded once. Unsorted whole blood served as the source of blood RNA, and germline DNA was extracted as well. The sample comprised peripheral blood. Source of these receptors: a man aged 35 to 55 with primary liver carcinoma and hepatitis B virus infection.

To note about this clonotype: This CDR3 is missing its conserved last phenylalanine or tryptophan, likely due to a read error. The CDR3 sequence is CASSLYGAEAFS. Here the CDR3 DNA reads TGTGCCAGCAGTCTCTATGGAGCTGAAGCTTTCTCT. The rearrangement uses TRBV11-2 and TRBJ1-1, with no clear D. This CDR3 is built from 12 residues. Germline CDR1 SGHAT, CDR2 FQNNGV. V was shortened by 6 bases and J by 6 bases, with 11 bases between the two germline ends.

As to this clonotype: This may be a read error, as it is one base from a much larger clone. V usage is TRBV29-1 and J usage is TRBJ2-5, with TRBD1 identical over 8 bases. CDR3 length equals 16 residues. Germline values: CDR1 SQVTM, CDR2 ANQGSEA. CDR3 sequence reads: CNVELSGGFGSETQYF. The CDR3 DNA reads TGCAACGTTGAATTGTCAGGGGGCTTTGGGTCAGAGACCCAGTACTTC.

V gene TRBV5-1 combines with J gene TRBJ2-2, with TRBD1 as a possible D gene (5 bases). With 4 bases removed from V and 7 bases from J, the gap between germline ends came to 14 bases. This CDR3 region has 14 residues. Germline V gene lookup returns CDR1 SGHRS and CDR2 YFSETQ. The CDR3 DNA is TGCGCCAGCAGCACGGACAAGGGCCACGGGGAGCTGTTTTTT. It translates to CASSTDKGHGELFF.

This clonotype showed up just once. This sequence joins TRBV12-3 or TRBV12-4 and TRBJ2-5, with D uncertain. Trimming stripped 10 bases from V and 0 bases from J, with 12 bases between. The CDR3 loop spans 13 amino acids. CDR3 residues: CANTSDYQETQYF. The CDR3 DNA reads TGTGCCAACACCTCGGATTACCAAGAGACCCAGTACTTC.

The V call is TRBV11-2, the J call TRBJ2-5; TRBD2 is a possible D gene (5 bases). The CDR3 is made up of 14 amino acids. The V gene lost 3 bases and the J gene lost 2 bases, with 10 bases spanning the gap. Germline V lookup: CDR1 SGHAT, CDR2 FQNNGV. CDR3 DNA sequence: TGTGCCAGCAGCTTTGAGCGGTCTCAAGAGACCCAGTACTTC. This encodes CASSFERSQETQYF.

Comments on this clonotype: A much larger clone lies a single base off, so this may be a read error. This chain links TRBV12-3 or TRBV12-4 with TRBJ1-1, with TRBD1 identical over 11 bases. The CDR3 has 14 amino acids. The CDR3 spells CANSGQGARTEAFF. The CDR3 nucleotides are TGTGCCAACAGTGGACAGGGGGCGCGGACTGAAGCTTTCTTT.

The rearrangement uses TRBV7-9 and TRBJ2-7; 7 bases are a match to TRBD1. J lost 6 bases, V lost 5 bases, and 10 bases had no gene match. The CDR3 runs 14 residues. Germline CDR1 is SEHNR and CDR2 is FQNEAQ (reference sequence). CDR3 amino acids: CASSRRQGASEQYF. CDR3 DNA sequence: TGTGCCAGCAGCCGGAGACAGGGAGCCTCCGAGCAGTACTTC.

This clonotype has a count of ten or more. The J gene is TRBJ1-5, the V gene TRBV6-6; D not resolved. The V end was cut by 5 bases, the J end by 4 bases, with 12 bases between. Germline values: CDR1 MNHNY, CDR2 SVGAGI (reference sequence). CDR3 size: 14 residues. The CDR3: CASSPGLTNQPQHF. The CDR3 DNA reads TGTGCCAGCAGTCCCGGTCTTACAAATCAGCCCCAGCATTTT.

This chain joins TRBV6-1 and TRBJ1-4; no clear D. Germline loops: CDR1 MNHNS, CDR2 SASEGT. The CDR3 extends over 14 amino acids. V shed 4 bases and J shed 7 bases, with 13 bases lying between them. The CDR3, as DNA: TGTGCCAGCAGTGTATCCCGCGGGGTTGAAAAACTGTTTTTT. This codes for CASSVSRGVEKLFF.

The rearrangement uses TRBV6-6 and TRBJ2-3, with no clear D. The ends were cut back, 2 bases at V and 6 bases at J, with 6 bases in the middle. The CDR3 is made up of 12 amino acids. The V gene's germline CDR1 is MNHNY and CDR2 SVGAGI (reference sequence). The CDR3 nucleotides read TGTGCCAGCAGTTACCAGCATGATACGCAGTATTTT. Translation gives CASSYQHDTQYF.

Points on this clonotype: A much larger clone is a single base away; this may be a read error. The chain joins TRBV6-5 to TRBJ2-7; no firm D call. In germline, CDR1 is MNHEY, CDR2 SVGAGI. The CDR3 contains 13 residues. V was cut by 10 bases and J by 6 bases, with 19 bases left in between. As DNA, the CDR3 is TGTGCCACCACCCCGGGCTTAACATGCGAGCAGTACTTC. This encodes CATTPGLTCEQYF.

This chain joins TRBV6-2 or TRBV6-3 and TRBJ2-7; 11 positions match TRBD2. This CDR3 spans 16 amino acids. Per germline, CDR1 MNHEY and CDR2 SVGEGT. The V segment lost 5 bases and the J segment 0 bases; nucleotides outside the gene matches: 6. Written as DNA, the CDR3 is TGTGCCAGCAGTCTCGGGACTAGCGGAATCTCCTACGAGCAGTACTTC. Its translation is CASSLGTSGISYEQYF.

The rearrangement joins TRBV5-4 to TRBJ1-1; D is possibly TRBD1 (5 bases). Germline-derived CDR1 and CDR2 are SGHNT and YYREEE (reference sequence). CDR3 size: 14 residues. V was trimmed by 1 base and J by 5 bases, leaving 12 bases between them. The CDR3 bases are TGTGCCAGCAGCTTGCGGGGCAGGGAAACTGAAGCTTTCTTT. Translated, it gives CASSLRGRETEAFF.

This clonotype was counted between two and nine times. The genes are TRBV7-9 and TRBJ1-1, with 10 positions matching TRBD1. This CDR3 is 14 amino acids long. Germline lookup yields CDR1 SEHNR and CDR2 FQNEAQ (reference sequence). After removal of 3 bases from V and 4 bases from J, the junction contained 2 bases not matched to a gene. In nucleotides, the CDR3 is TGTGCCAGCAGCTTGACAGGGGGCGGCACTGAAGCTTTCTTT. This translates into CASSLTGGGTEAFF.

This clonotype was found many times. This chain joins TRBV4-2 and TRBJ2-5; tentatively, D is TRBD2 (7 bases). Germline CDR1 is LGHNA and CDR2 is YNFKEQ. Trimming removed 1 base at V and 5 bases at J, with 14 bases between. This CDR3 has 15 residues. Written as DNA, the CDR3 is TGTGCCAGCAGCCAAGTACGGGGGGCGGGGGAGACCCAGTACTTC. Translated: CASSQVRGAGETQYF.

About this clonotype: A much larger clone differs from this one at a single base, so this may be a read error. The V and J genes are TRBV6-6 and TRBJ2-4; D perhaps matches TRBD1 (5 bases). Per germline, CDR1 MNHNY and CDR2 SVGAGI (reference sequence). The CDR3 sequence is 12 residues long. V lost 7 bases and J 8 bases, leaving 12 bases between the germline ends. CDR3 coding DNA: TGTGCCAGCAACGCAGGGTCGGACATTCAGTACTTC. Translating it yields CASNAGSDIQYF.

As regards this clonotype: One end of the junction is discordant with germline, which a read error may explain. This chain links TRBV28 with TRBJ1-6; D not resolved. The CDR3 runs to 11 residues. Germline loops: CDR1 MDHEN, CDR2 SYDVKM. The CDR3 DNA sequence: TGTGCTAGCAGTTTAAGGTCACCCCTCCACTTT. Protein product: CASSLRSPLHF.

In regard to this clonotype: This CDR3 is missing its conserved last phenylalanine or tryptophan, likely due to a read error. Because the CDR3's place on the DNA is in doubt, the DNA is left out and the CDR3 is given as listed by TCRdb. The J gene is TRBJ2-2, the V gene TRBV4-3; TRBD1 reflects the table's D call only, with no check against the DNA. Germline V lookup: CDR1 LGHNA, CDR2 YSLEER. The CDR3 totals 16 residues, both ends included. The CDR3 loop reads CASSQSLSGGNGELSL.

A word on this clonotype: This clone may be a read error of a much larger clone one base away. The J gene is TRBJ2-5, the V gene TRBV12-3 or TRBV12-4; the D gene is possibly TRBD1 (5 bases). Trimming took 2 bases from V and 5 from J, leaving 18 bases between them. This CDR3 spans 16 amino acids. The CDR3 region is CASSLSPDSRRETQYF. The CDR3 bases are TGTGCCAGCAGTTTAAGTCCCGACAGCCGCAGGGAGACCCAGTACTTC.

A note on this clonotype: A much larger clonotype is one base distant, so this may be a read error. The rearrangement uses TRBV10-2 and TRBJ2-7; a possible D gene is TRBD2 (5 bases). The CDR3 loop spans 13 amino acids. V was pared by 1 base and J by 7 bases, with 11 bases between. Germline V gene sequence: CDR1 WSHSY, CDR2 SAAADI. CDR3 DNA: TGCGCCAGCAGTGAGTTGTGGGAGAAGGAGCAGTACTTC. Translation: CASSELWEKEQYF.

In its sample, this clonotype was seen once. Since a much larger clone is just one base distant, this may be a read error. This chain joins TRBV28 and TRBJ2-7; D unclear. Trimming shortened V by 5 bases and J by 5 bases, and 16 bases separated the two germline ends. This CDR3 contains 14 residues. CDR1 is MDHEN and CDR2 is SYDVKM in the germline V gene. The CDR3 reads CASSPSPAGNEQYF. CDR3 DNA sequence: TGTGCCAGCAGTCCGTCCCCGGCCGGCAACGAGCAGTACTTC.